This TCR beta chain was found in a study of blood T cell repertoires in COVID-19. The data were produced by immunoSEQ multiplex PCR, yet TCRdb's version contains in-frame clones alone and is incomplete. This sample has 120,000 or so clones, with roughly 88% found just once. CDR3 length equals 16 residues. Germline values: CDR1 LGHNA, CDR2 YNFKEQ. The V gene end was trimmed by 1 base and the J gene end by 3 bases; junction bases not matched to a gene: 8. The chain uses TRBV4-2 and TRBJ1-2; 7 nucleotides agree with TRBD1. The clonotype originates from a woman older than 75 with acute or convalescent COVID-19. The sequencing input was peripheral blood. In DNA form, the CDR3 reads TGTGCCAGCAGCCAAGGATCCCGACAGGGCGACTATGGCTACACCTTC. It yields the protein CASSQGSRQGDYGYTF.